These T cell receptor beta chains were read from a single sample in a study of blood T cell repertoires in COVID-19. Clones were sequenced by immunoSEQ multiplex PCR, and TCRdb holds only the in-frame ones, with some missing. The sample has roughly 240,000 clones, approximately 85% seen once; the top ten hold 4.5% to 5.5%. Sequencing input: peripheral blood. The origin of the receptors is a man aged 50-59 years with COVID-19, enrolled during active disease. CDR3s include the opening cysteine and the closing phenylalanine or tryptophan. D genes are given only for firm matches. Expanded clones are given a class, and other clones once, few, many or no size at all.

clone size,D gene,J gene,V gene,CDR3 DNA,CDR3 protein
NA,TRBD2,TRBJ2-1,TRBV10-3,TGTGCCATCAGTCCCTGGACTAGCGGGGGGGGAGGGTCCTACAATGAGCAGTTCTTC,CAISPWTSGGGGSYNEQFF
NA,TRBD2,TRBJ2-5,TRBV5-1,TGCGCCAGCAGCTTGTCTAGCGGGGGGGCAGAAGAGACCCAGTACTTC,CASSLSSGGAEETQYF
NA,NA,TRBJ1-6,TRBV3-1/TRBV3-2,TGTGCCAGCAGCCAAGAGAGGGCTCGAGGCCTCCACTTT,CASSQERARGLHF
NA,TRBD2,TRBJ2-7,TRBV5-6,TGTGCCAGCAGCTTGGTAAGCGGGGGGGTGAACGAGCAGTACTTC,CASSLVSGGVNEQYF
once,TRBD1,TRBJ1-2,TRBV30,TGTGCCTGGACAGTGACGACAGGGGGATATGGCTACACCTTC,CAWTVTTGGYGYTF
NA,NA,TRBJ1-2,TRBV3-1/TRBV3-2,TGTGCCAGCAGCCAAGATTCGGTCCATGGCTACACCTTC,CASSQDSVHGYTF
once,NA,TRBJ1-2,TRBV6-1,TGTGCCAGCAGTGAAGACCCCGGCGCGGCCACGGGCTACACCTTC,CASSEDPGAATGYTF
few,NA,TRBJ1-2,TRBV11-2,TGTGCCAGCAGCTTACCGAGGATGAACTATGGCTACACCTTC,CASSLPRMNYGYTF
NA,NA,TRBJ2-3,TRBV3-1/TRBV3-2,TGTGCCAGCAGCCAAGACGGGGTGTACACAGATACGCAGTATTTT,CASSQDGVYTDTQYF
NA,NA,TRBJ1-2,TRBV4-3,TGCGCCAGCAGCCAAGACGGGGAGATTGGCTACACCTTC,CASSQDGEIGYTF
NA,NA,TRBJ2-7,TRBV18,TGTGCCAGCTCACCCAGGCGGGCCTACGAGCAGTACTTC,CASSPRRAYEQYF
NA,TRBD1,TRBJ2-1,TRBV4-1,TGCGCCAGCAGCCAAGATGGGGACAGATACAATGAGCAGTTCTTC,CASSQDGDRYNEQFF
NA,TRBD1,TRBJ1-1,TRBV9,TGTGCCAGCAGCGTAGGATCAGGGGGAAGCACTGAAGCTTTCTTT,CASSVGSGGSTEAFF
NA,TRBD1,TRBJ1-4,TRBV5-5,TGTGCCAGCAGCTTGGAACAGGGGCTCTATGAAAAACTGTTTTTT,CASSLEQGLYEKLFF
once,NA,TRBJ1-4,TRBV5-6,TGTGCCAGCAGCTTGAAGAGGACTAATGAAAAACTGTTTTTT,CASSLKRTNEKLFF
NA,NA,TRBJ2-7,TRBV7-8,TGTGCCAGCAGCTTAGGCCGGGTCGAGCAGTACTTC,CASSLGRVEQYF
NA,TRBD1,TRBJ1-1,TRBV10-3,TGTGCCATCAGCAAGGGGGCCGGGACTGAAGCTTTCTTT,CAISKGAGTEAFF
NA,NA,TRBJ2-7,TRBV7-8,TGTGCCAGCAGCTTACAGGGGATCACCTACGAGCAGTACTTC,CASSLQGITYEQYF
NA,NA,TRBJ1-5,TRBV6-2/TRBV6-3,TGTGCCAGCACCCCCGGGGGAGGCAATCAGCCCCAGCATTTT,CASTPGGGNQPQHF
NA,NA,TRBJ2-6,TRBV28,TGTGCCAGTAGTAATCTTGGGGGGGCCGTTGGGGCCAACGTCCTGACTTTC,CASSNLGGAVGANVLTF
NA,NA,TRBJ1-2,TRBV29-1,TGCAGCGTGGGGGACTCCGACTATGGCTACACCTTC,CSVGDSDYGYTF
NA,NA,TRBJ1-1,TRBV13,TGTGCCAGCAGCACCACAAGGAACACTGAAGCTTTCTTT,CASSTTRNTEAFF
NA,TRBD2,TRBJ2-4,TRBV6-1,TGTGCCAGCAGTGATAGGACTAGCGGGCCTCTAGCCAAAAACATTCAGTACTTC,CASSDRTSGPLAKNIQYF
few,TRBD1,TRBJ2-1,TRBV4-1,TGCGCCAGCAGCCAACCCGGGACAGGCTACAATGAGCAGTTCTTC,CASSQPGTGYNEQFF
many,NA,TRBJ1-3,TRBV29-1,TGCAGCGTTGACCAGACAGGAGAAGACACCATATATTTT,CSVDQTGEDTIYF
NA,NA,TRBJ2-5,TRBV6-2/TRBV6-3,TGTGCCAGCAGTACATCTCGGGTATCCTACCAAGAGACCCAGTACTTC,CASSTSRVSYQETQYF
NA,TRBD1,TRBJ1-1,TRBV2,TGTGCCAGCATCCCCAGGACAGGGGGCGCGAACACTGAAGCTTTCTTT,CASIPRTGGANTEAFF
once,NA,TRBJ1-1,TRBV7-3,TGTGCCAGCAGCCCCTCTGCGGGCGCGGGGATAGCTTTCTTT,CASSPSAGAGIAFF
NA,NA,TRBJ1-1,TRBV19,TGTGCCAGTACCACTAGACTGAACACTGAAGCTTTCTTT,CASTTRLNTEAFF
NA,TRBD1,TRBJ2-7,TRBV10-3,TGTGCCGCGGGACAGGGCGTAGAGCAGTACTTC,CAAGQGVEQYF
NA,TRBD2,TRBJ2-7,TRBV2,TGTGCCAGCAGTAAATCGACTAGCGGGGGCTACGAGCAGTACTTC,CASSKSTSGGYEQYF